A single sample is the source of the 18 T cell receptor beta chains below, sequenced in a study of blood T cell repertoires in COVID-19. TCRdb's copy holds only in-frame clones and misses some; the assay was immunoSEQ multiplex PCR. The sample lists over 250,000 clones, roughly 85% occurring once. The specimen sequenced was peripheral blood. Every receptor here comes from a woman in her 70s with acute or convalescent COVID-19.

This clone was counted a single time. The chain's CDR3 is CAWSVVRGSGGYTF. The DNA of the CDR3 is TGTGCCTGGAGTGTTGTCAGGGGTTCAGGCGGCTACACCTTC. The rearrangement uses TRBV30 and TRBJ1-2; tentatively, D is TRBD1 (6 bases). CDR1 is GTSNPN, CDR2 SVGIG, per germline (reference sequence). The length of the CDR3 is 14 residues. Trimming stripped 0 bases from V and 8 bases from J, with 16 bases between. The whole variable domain, remainder taken from reference TRBV30 and TRBJ1-2, is SQTIHQWPATLVQPVGSPLSLECTVEGTSNPNLYWYRQAAGRGLQLLFYSVGIGQISSEVPQNLSASRPQDRQFILSSKKLLLSDSGFYLCAWSVVRGSGGYTFGSGTRLTVV.

V gene TRBV29-1 combines with J gene TRBJ2-7; 9 bases map to TRBD1. V lost 6 bases to trimming and J lost 1 base; unmatched junction nucleotides: 7. Germline CDR1 reads SQVTM; CDR2 reads ANQGSEA. The CDR3 is made up of 14 amino acids. The CDR3 reads CSVGYRGQSYEQYF. The CDR3 region has the DNA TGCAGCGTGGGGTACAGGGGGCAATCCTACGAGCAGTACTTC.

This clone appeared once. The V call is TRBV7-9, the J call TRBJ2-5; possible D gene TRBD2, 5 bases. The V and J ends lost 1 base and 4 bases respectively, with 16 bases between them. The CDR3 is 16 amino acids. The V gene's germline CDR1 is SEHNR and CDR2 FQNEAQ (reference sequence). CDR3 amino acids: CASSLGSGLVGETQYF. The CDR3, as DNA: TGTGCCAGCAGCTTAGGCAGCGGCCTAGTGGGAGAGACCCAGTACTTC.

V usage is TRBV5-1 and J usage is TRBJ1-1, with 8 bases that match TRBD1. Germline V CDR1 and CDR2: SGHRS, YFSETQ. CDR3 length: 12 amino acids. V dropped 9 bases and J dropped 4; count of bases not matched to a gene: 5. The CDR3 is CATSTGVTEAFF. The CDR3 DNA reads as TGCGCCACCTCGACAGGGGTCACTGAAGCTTTCTTT.

This chain uses TRBV2 with TRBJ2-3; D is unclear. Between the trimmed V and J ends, which lost 6 bases and 0 bases, there was a span of 4 bases. This CDR3 comprises 12 residues. CDR1 is SNHLY, CDR2 FYNNEI, per germline. The CDR3 nucleotides are TGTGCCAGCAGCCGGAGCACAGATACGCAGTATTTT. Its translation is CASSRSTDTQYF.

This chain links TRBV28 with TRBJ1-5; a possible D gene is TRBD1 (5 bases). V was trimmed by 8 bases and J by 4 bases, leaving 15 bases between them. This CDR3 has 14 residues. Germline assignment: CDR1 MDHEN and CDR2 SYDVKM. The DNA for the CDR3 is TGTGCCAGCTCGGAGGGCAGGGTGAATCAGCCCCAGCATTTT. This translates into CASSEGRVNQPQHF.

The V and J genes are TRBV7-2 and TRBJ1-5; D gene unclear. The CDR3 runs 14 residues. Germline V lookup: CDR1 SGHTA, CDR2 FQGNSA. The germline V and J ends were trimmed by 2 bases and 2 bases, with 7 bases remaining between them. The CDR3 DNA follows: TGTGCCAGCAGCTTAACGAGGGGCAATCAGCCCCAGCATTTT. Protein product: CASSLTRGNQPQHF.

The CDR3 protein is CASSSRVGVMNTEAFF. In DNA form, the CDR3 reads TGTGCCAGTAGTTCTAGGGTCGGGGTTATGAACACTGAAGCTTTCTTT. The chain links TRBV19 to TRBJ1-1; no definite D call. The germline CDR1 and CDR2 sequences are LNHDA and SQIVND (reference sequence). Trimming pared 5 bases from V and 0 bases from J, leaving 16 bases between. This CDR3 has 16 residues.

The chain has TRBV9 and TRBJ2-1; 8 bases are a match to TRBD1. The CDR3 loop spans 16 amino acids. Germline CDR1 SGDLS, CDR2 YYNGEE. Trimming took 4 bases from V and 9 from J; bases not matched to a gene: 15. The DNA of the CDR3 is TGTGCCAGCAGCCGGATGGCGACAGGGGCGTGGGCTGAGCAGTTCTTC. Its translation is CASSRMATGAWAEQFF.

V usage is TRBV27 and J usage is TRBJ1-1, with TRBD1 matching 9 bases. V lost 5 bases and J lost 0; bases outside the gene matches: 13. Germline V gene lookup returns CDR1 MNHEY and CDR2 SMNVEV (reference sequence). The CDR3 spans 18 residues. The CDR3 region is CASSATGGRGRMNTEAFF. CDR3 sequence (DNA): TGTGCCAGCAGTGCCACAGGGGGCAGGGGCAGAATGAACACTGAAGCTTTCTTT.

V gene TRBV6-6 combines with J gene TRBJ1-6, with 7 positions matching TRBD1. The CDR3 covers 13 residues. Looked up from germline, CDR1 is MNHNY and CDR2 is SVGAGI (reference sequence). V lost 5 bases and J lost 14; bases outside the gene matches: 9. CDR3 nucleotide sequence: TGTGCCAGCAGTCACCAAGGGGGCCTGTCCCTCCACTTT. Amino acids: CASSHQGGLSLHF.

The chain carries TRBV10-2 and TRBJ2-7; maybe TRBD2 (5 bases). This CDR3 region has 13 residues. The V end lost 7 bases, the J end lost 3 bases, and 13 bases lay between the germline ends. The germline CDR1 and CDR2 sequences are WSHSY and SAAADI. The CDR3 protein is CASTPSPDYEQYF. DNA for the CDR3: TGCGCCAGCACCCCTAGCCCCGACTACGAGCAGTACTTC.

The chain couples TRBV24-1 to TRBJ2-1; D gene uncertain. The CDR3 consists of 12 residues. Deletions cut 2 bases from V and 8 bases from J, with 6 bases between. Germline CDR1 KGHDR, CDR2 SFDVKD. This CDR3 reads CATSDYSYEQFF. CDR3 nucleotide sequence: TGTGCCACCAGTGATTACTCCTATGAGCAGTTCTTC.

CDR3 in DNA: TGTGCCAGCGGACCCGGGACTAGCGGGGTGGGCACCGGGGAGCTGTTTTTT. Protein: CASGPGTSGVGTGELFF. The chain couples TRBV9 to TRBJ2-2, with 13 bases fitting TRBD2. V lost 7 bases and J lost 4; bases outside the gene matches: 10. The CDR3 runs 17 residues. Germline V CDR1 and CDR2: SGDLS, YYNGEE. The full variable domain, with the rest looked up from reference TRBV9 and TRBJ2-2, is DSGVTQTPKHLITATGQRVTLRCSPRSGDLSVYWYQQSLDQGLQFLIQYYNGEERAKGNILERFSAQQFPDLHSELNLSSLELGDSALYFCASGPGTSGVGTGELFFGEGSRLTVL.

The chain is built from TRBV30 and TRBJ1-1; D remains unclear. The CDR3 loop spans 14 amino acids. Germline assignment: CDR1 GTSNPN and CDR2 SVGIG (reference sequence). V dropped 3 bases and J dropped 4 bases, with 15 bases sitting between them. The CDR3 sequence: CAWSNPPSSTEAFF. The CDR3, as DNA: TGTGCCTGGAGCAATCCTCCGTCTAGCACTGAAGCTTTCTTT.

The chain is built from TRBV2 and TRBJ1-2; TRBD1 matches at 12 bases. Germline V gives CDR1 SNHLY, CDR2 FYNNEI. V trimming: 7 bases; J trimming: 4 bases; junction bases outside the gene matches: 10. CDR3 length: 16 amino acids. CDR3 sequence reads: CASTGTGGAGGYGYTF. CDR3 nucleotide sequence: TGTGCCAGCACCGGGACAGGGGGCGCCGGAGGCTATGGCTACACCTTC.

J is TRBJ2-7 and V is TRBV24-1, with 9 nucleotides matching TRBD1. Germline CDR1 and CDR2: KGHDR and SFDVKD. There are 14 residues in the CDR3. Trimming cost V 9 bases and J 7 bases; bases outside gene matches: 12. The CDR3 DNA reads TGTGCCACCCAAAGTGACAGGGGGTCTCATGAGCAGTACTTC. This codes for CATQSDRGSHEQYF.

V and J are TRBV18 and TRBJ2-2; D unresolved. V shed 3 bases and J shed 0 bases, with 8 bases lying between them. The CDR3 is 15 residues long. Germline values: CDR1 KGHSH, CDR2 LQKENI. CDR3 nucleotides: TGTGCCAGCTCACCGACACCCGCGAACACCGGGGAGCTGTTTTTT. Its translation: CASSPTPANTGELFF.